Listed below are T cell receptor beta chains from one sample, sequenced in a study of human T cells and chemical hapten exposure. TCRdb re-called the RACE reads with MiXCR, one entry per CDR3 protein. This table holds roughly 360,000 distinct CDR3 sequences, approximately 5% found once. The sample in question was whole blood, obtained in connection with sensitization to the hapten diphenylcyclopropenone (DPC). The receptors come from a woman between 50 and 59 years old with alopecia areata. Some clones in this sample may be carry-over from other donors' samples. Each CDR3 is given with its conserved first and last residue. D genes are given only for firm matches. A row's size may be missing; if present it is once, few, many or a size class.

cdr3_aa cdr3_nt clone_size d_call j_call v_call
CASSHQGLAGDTQYF TGTGCCAGCAGTCATCAGGGACTAGCGGGAGATACGCAGTATTTT many TRBD2 TRBJ2-3 TRBV6-2/TRBV6-3
CASSTTGGYEQYF TGTGCCAGCAGCACTACAGGGGGCTACGAGCAGTACTTC many TRBD1 TRBJ2-7 TRBV7-9
CASSHQSGGGAGELFF TGCGCCAGCAGCCATCAAAGCGGGGGTGGCGCCGGGGAGCTGTTTTTT - TRBD2 TRBJ2-2 TRBV4-1
CSARGTSGIGTDTQYF TGCAGTGCTCGGGGGACTAGCGGGATAGGCACAGATACGCAGTATTTT few TRBD2 TRBJ2-3 TRBV20-1
CASSERTGGSSGANVLTF TGTGCCAGCAGCGAGCGGACAGGGGGAAGCTCTGGGGCCAACGTCCTGACTTTC few TRBD1 TRBJ2-6 TRBV14
CSARDGGRGDKTQYF TGCAGTGCTAGAGATGGTGGCAGGGGGGACAAGACCCAGTACTTC many - TRBJ2-5 TRBV20-1
CASGSDYAGGLRGSYNEQFF TGTGCTAGTGGTTCGGACTACGCGGGAGGGCTGCGGGGCTCCTACAATGAGCAGTTCTTC - TRBD2 TRBJ2-1 TRBV12-5
CASDADRDHEQYF TGTGCTAGTGATGCGGACAGGGACCACGAGCAGTACTTC - TRBD1 TRBJ2-7 TRBV12-5
CASSQDLSRAGNTIYF TGCGCCAGCAGCCAAGATCTTTCCAGAGCGGGAAACACCATATATTTT few - TRBJ1-3 TRBV4-1
CASSYPLNTEAFF TGTGCCAGCAGTTATCCCTTAAACACTGAAGCTTTCTTT few - TRBJ1-1 TRBV12-3/TRBV12-4
CASSPRTSGGNEQFF TGTGCCAGCAGCCCCCGGACTAGCGGAGGCAATGAGCAGTTCTTC many TRBD2 TRBJ2-1 TRBV6-2/TRBV6-3
CASSLTFTDTQYF TGTGCCAGCAGCTTAACCTTCACAGATACGCAGTATTTT - - TRBJ2-3 TRBV11-3
CAISGGSSGRLRTDTQYF TGTGCCATCAGTGGAGGTTCTAGCGGGAGGCTTCGCACAGATACGCAGTATTTT few TRBD2 TRBJ2-3 TRBV10-3
CASSSAVLTKNIQYF TGTGCCAGCAGTTCGGCTGTGCTTACCAAAAACATTCAGTACTTC - - TRBJ2-4 TRBV13
CSVIPGTSGSYEQFF TGCAGCGTTATACCCGGGACTAGCGGGAGCTATGAGCAGTTCTTC many TRBD2 TRBJ2-1 TRBV29-1
CSASPGMDHEQYF TGCAGTGCTAGTCCGGGAATGGACCACGAGCAGTACTTC many - TRBJ2-7 TRBV20-1
CASSYSNVLYYGYTF TGTGCCAGCAGTTACTCGAATGTCCTCTACTATGGCTACACCTTC few - TRBJ1-2 TRBV6-6
CASSVDAGGPQREQYF TGTGCCAGCAGCGTAGATGCGGGGGGGCCGCAAAGAGAGCAGTACTTC many TRBD2 TRBJ2-7 TRBV9
CASSQELRAANEQFF TGTGCCAGCAGCCAAGAACTCCGGGCCGCTAATGAGCAGTTCTTC many - TRBJ2-1 TRBV14
CATRERDRGTDTQYF TGCGCCACCAGGGAACGGGACAGGGGAACAGATACGCAGTATTTT many TRBD1 TRBJ2-3 TRBV4-1
CSVLSGSPHNEQFF TGCAGCGTTTTGAGCGGGAGCCCCCACAATGAGCAGTTCTTC many TRBD2 TRBJ2-1 TRBV29-1
CASSPQEYSNQPQHF TGTGCCAGCAGCCCACAGGAGTATAGCAATCAGCCCCAGCATTTT few - TRBJ1-5 TRBV2